The 22 T cell receptor beta chains below all came from one sample that was sequenced in a study of radiotherapy plus CTLA-4 blockade in lung cancer. Assay used: immunoSEQ multiplex PCR; TCRdb lists only in-frame clones, some missing. The sample contains roughly 85,000 clones, around 87% of which appear only once. This material consisted of peripheral blood, taken from a patient treated with radiotherapy plus ipilimumab. These receptors all stem from a human donor with non-small cell lung cancer that progressed on radiotherapy plus ipilimumab.

The V call is TRBV7-3, the J call TRBJ1-2; D gene uncertain. Trimming left V 6 bases short and J 2 bases short, with 16 bases between. The CDR3 has 15 residues. The germline V gene has CDR1 SGHTA and CDR2 FQGTGA. Here the CDR3 DNA reads TGTGCCAGCAGATTCCGTGATTCCCCCAACTATGGCTACACCTTC. Amino acids: CASRFRDSPNYGYTF.

The J gene is TRBJ2-7, the V gene TRBV19; 7 bases are a match to TRBD2. This CDR3 region has 14 residues. V lost 3 bases and J lost 2; bases outside the gene matches: 4. Germline V CDR1 and CDR2: LNHDA, SQIVND (reference sequence). The CDR3 bases are TGTGCCAGTAGTATCGAGGGAGGGGCCTACGAGCAGTACTTC. Protein product: CASSIEGGAYEQYF. Supplemented by reference TRBV19 and TRBJ2-7, the full variable domain reads DGGITQSPKYLFRKEGQNVTLSCEQNLNHDAMYWYRQDPGQGLRLIYYSQIVNDFQKGDIAEGYSVSREKKESFPLTVTSAQKNPTAFYLCASSIEGGAYEQYFGPGTRLTVT.

The rearrangement joins TRBV5-1 to TRBJ2-1; 14 nucleotides line up with TRBD2. This CDR3 comprises 16 residues. The germline gives CDR1 SGHRS, CDR2 YFSETQ. Trimming removed 4 bases from V and 8 bases from J; junction bases left unmatched: 8. CDR3 in amino acids: CASSGGTSGSGYEQFF. CDR3 nucleotide sequence: TGCGCCAGCAGCGGGGGGACTAGCGGGAGTGGCTATGAGCAGTTCTTC.

The chain uses TRBV9 and TRBJ2-3; 7 bases are a match to TRBD1. CDR3 length equals 15 residues. Germline CDR1 and CDR2: SGDLS and YYNGEE. V lost 3 bases to trimming and J lost 2 bases; unmatched junction nucleotides: 6. DNA for the CDR3: TGTGCCAGCAGCGCTTGGGACAGCTTCACAGATACGCAGTATTTT. It encodes CASSAWDSFTDTQYF.

This rearrangement joins TRBV7-7 to TRBJ2-7; D not certain. Trimming pared 2 bases from V and 4 bases from J, leaving 12 bases between. The CDR3 extends over 14 amino acids. Germline values: CDR1 SSHAT, CDR2 FNYEAQ (reference sequence). The DNA of the CDR3 is TGTGCCAGCAGCTTATGTCCAGGAACATACGAGCAGTACTTC. Its translation: CASSLCPGTYEQYF.

The chain has TRBV19 and TRBJ1-6; D not resolved. Germline V lookup: CDR1 LNHDA, CDR2 SQIVND (reference sequence). V was pared by 2 bases and J by 14 bases, with 13 bases between. The CDR3 runs 13 residues. In DNA form, the CDR3 reads TGTGCCAGTAGTATACAGGATCCGCTCACCCTCCACTTT. Translating gives CASSIQDPLTLHF. Filled out from reference TRBV19 and TRBJ1-6, the complete variable domain reads DGGITQSPKYLFRKEGQNVTLSCEQNLNHDAMYWYRQDPGQGLRLIYYSQIVNDFQKGDIAEGYSVSREKKESFPLTVTSAQKNPTAFYLCASSIQDPLTLHFGNGTRLTVT.

The chain combines TRBV30 with TRBJ1-5; possibly TRBD1 for D (6 bases). The CDR3 is 13 amino acids. Germline loops: CDR1 GTSNPN, CDR2 SVGIG (reference sequence). V lost 0 bases and J lost 4, with 7 bases in between. The CDR3 spells CAWSVQGNQPQHF. The DNA for the CDR3 is TGTGCCTGGAGTGTTCAGGGGAATCAGCCCCAGCATTTT.

The chain employs TRBV30 and TRBJ2-1, with 12 bases matching TRBD1. J lost 8 bases, V lost 8 bases, and 1 base had no gene match. Germline V gene sequence: CDR1 GTSNPN, CDR2 SVGIG (reference sequence). The CDR3 covers 11 residues. CDR3 loop: CAGTGGHEQFF. CDR3 sequence (DNA): TGTGCCGGGACAGGGGGCCATGAGCAGTTCTTC.

The rearrangement uses TRBV30 and TRBJ1-1; D is uncertain. The CDR3 consists of 13 residues. V lost 5 bases to trimming and J lost 2 bases, with 12 bases between them. Germline V gives CDR1 GTSNPN, CDR2 SVGIG (reference sequence). CDR3 DNA sequence: TGTGCCTGGGTCGGTCTCCCAAACACTGAAGCTTTCTTT. This gives the protein CAWVGLPNTEAFF.

V usage is TRBV20-1 and J usage is TRBJ2-7; D gene uncertain. CDR1 is DFQATT, CDR2 SNEGSKA, per germline (reference sequence). Trimming took off 2 bases at V and 3 bases at J, with 5 bases between the two ends. The CDR3 runs to 11 residues. The DNA of the CDR3 is TGCAGTGCTAGAAAGGGCTACGAGCAGTACTTC. Translating gives CSARKGYEQYF.

V and J are TRBV20-1 and TRBJ2-7; D uncertain. Trimming left V 3 bases short and J 4 bases short, with 7 bases between. Looked up from germline, CDR1 is DFQATT and CDR2 is SNEGSKA (reference sequence). CDR3 length equals 11 residues. CDR3 sequence: CSARRAYEQYF. The CDR3 DNA follows: TGCAGTGCTAGGCGCGCTTACGAGCAGTACTTC.

V gene TRBV2 combines with J gene TRBJ2-1; 8 positions match TRBD2. Germline lookup yields CDR1 SNHLY and CDR2 FYNNEI. V lost 0 bases and J lost 9; bases outside the gene matches: 10. This CDR3 has 16 amino acids. The CDR3 spells CASSEASVPSGSEQFF. The CDR3 DNA reads TGTGCCAGCAGTGAAGCCTCGGTACCTAGCGGGTCTGAGCAGTTCTTC.

The gene calls are TRBV30 and TRBJ1-4; the match to TRBD1 covers 10 bases. V gave up 2 bases and J gave up 2 bases; unmatched junction bases: 8. Looked up from germline, CDR1 is GTSNPN and CDR2 is SVGIG (reference sequence). The CDR3 extends over 17 amino acids. The CDR3 sequence is CAWSKDRGRRTNEKLFF. CDR3 bases: TGTGCCTGGAGTAAGGACAGGGGGAGAAGGACTAATGAAAAACTGTTTTTT.

V is TRBV7-2 and J is TRBJ2-1; no clear D. Trimming took off 4 bases at V and 6 bases at J, with 10 bases between the two ends. The CDR3 extends over 13 amino acids. CDR1 SGHTA and CDR2 FQGNSA come from the germline V gene. The CDR3 is CASSSLGSNEQFF. CDR3 bases: TGTGCCAGCAGCTCGCTAGGAAGCAATGAGCAGTTCTTC.

The chain couples TRBV7-2 to TRBJ2-7, with D unresolved. With 1 base removed from V and 1 base from J, the gap between germline ends came to 14 bases. The CDR3 consists of 16 residues. Germline values: CDR1 SGHTA, CDR2 FQGNSA. The CDR3 nucleotides read TGTGCCAGCAGCTTAGGCCCCCTAAGGCCGTCCTACGAGCAGTACTTC. The encoded protein is CASSLGPLRPSYEQYF.

The V call is TRBV30, the J call TRBJ1-2; D remains ambiguous. V was clipped by 2 bases and J by 8 bases, with 12 bases between them. Germline V gene data show CDR1 as GTSNPN and CDR2 as SVGIG (reference sequence). The CDR3 loop spans 12 amino acids. The CDR3 loop is CAWSWTRDGYTF. CDR3 bases: TGTGCCTGGAGTTGGACCCGTGACGGCTACACCTTC.

J is TRBJ2-1 and V is TRBV27; 8 bases are a match to TRBD1. The V gene's germline CDR1 is MNHEY and CDR2 SMNVEV (reference sequence). V gave up 4 bases and J gave up 9 bases; unmatched junction bases: 11. The CDR3 totals 15 residues. As DNA, the CDR3 is TGTGCCAGCAGTTCCCCCGGACAGGGTTGGAGTGAGCAGTTCTTC. Encoded protein: CASSSPGQGWSEQFF.

V is TRBV7-7 and J is TRBJ1-5; D remains ambiguous. V gave up 3 bases and J gave up 2 bases, with 11 bases separating them. The CDR3 extends over 15 amino acids. Germline CDR1 reads SSHAT; CDR2 reads FNYEAQ (reference sequence). CDR3 in amino acids: CASSFGRYGNQPQHF. DNA of the CDR3: TGTGCCAGCAGCTTCGGCAGGTACGGCAATCAGCCCCAGCATTTT.

This clone was seen only once. The chain has TRBV4-3 and TRBJ1-2; D remains ambiguous. V was cut by 1 base and J by 2 bases, with 11 bases left in between. The CDR3 length is 15 residues. CDR1 is LGHNA and CDR2 is YSLEER in the germline V gene. The CDR3 bases are TGCGCCAGCAGCCAAGGGACTGACACCAACTATGGCTACACCTTC. It translates to CASSQGTDTNYGYTF.

This chain links TRBV9 with TRBJ2-2; 7 bases agree with TRBD1. Germline assignment: CDR1 SGDLS and CDR2 YYNGEE. Losses at the gene ends were 4 bases for V and 0 bases for J; bases not matched to a gene: 3. This CDR3 has 15 residues. Here the CDR3 reads CASSPGQSNTGELFF. The CDR3 DNA follows: TGTGCCAGCAGCCCGGGACAGTCGAACACCGGGGAGCTGTTTTTT.

The genes are TRBV10-3 and TRBJ2-7; 8 bases are shared with TRBD1. The V and J ends lost 5 bases and 4 bases, in that order; junction bases with no gene match: 4. CDR3 size: 13 residues. Germline CDR1 ENHRY, CDR2 SYGVKD. CDR3 amino acids: CAISPGQDYEQYF. The CDR3 nucleotides are TGTGCCATCAGTCCGGGACAGGATTACGAGCAGTACTTC.

The rearrangement joins TRBV29-1 to TRBJ2-3; D remains unclear. The CDR3 totals 15 residues. V was shortened by 4 bases and J by 1 base, with 15 bases between the two germline ends. Germline CDR1 and CDR2: SQVTM and ANQGSEA. CDR3 DNA: TGCAGCGTTGTGGACCCACCCCGGGGCACAGATACGCAGTATTTT. Translated: CSVVDPPRGTDTQYF.